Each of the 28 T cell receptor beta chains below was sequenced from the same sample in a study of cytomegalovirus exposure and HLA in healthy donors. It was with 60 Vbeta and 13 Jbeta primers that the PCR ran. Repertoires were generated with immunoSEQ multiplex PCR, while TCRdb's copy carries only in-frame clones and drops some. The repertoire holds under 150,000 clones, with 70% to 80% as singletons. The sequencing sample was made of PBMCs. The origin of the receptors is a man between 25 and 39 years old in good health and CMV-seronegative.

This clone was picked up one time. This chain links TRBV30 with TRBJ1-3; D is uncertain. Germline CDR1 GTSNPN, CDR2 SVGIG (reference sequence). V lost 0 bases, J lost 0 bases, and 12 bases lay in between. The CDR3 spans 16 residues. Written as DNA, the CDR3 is TGTGCCTGGAGTGTCGAAGCGGTAACCTCTGGAAACACCATATATTTT. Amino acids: CAWSVEAVTSGNTIYF.

This CDR3 reads CASSVPGGDDYTF. The CDR3 DNA reads TGTGCCAGCAGCGTCCCCGGAGGTGATGACTACACCTTC. V is TRBV9 and J is TRBJ1-2; unclear D gene. The germline CDR1 and CDR2 sequences are SGDLS and YYNGEE. Trimming stripped 2 bases from V and 10 bases from J, with 15 bases between. CDR3 length equals 13 residues.

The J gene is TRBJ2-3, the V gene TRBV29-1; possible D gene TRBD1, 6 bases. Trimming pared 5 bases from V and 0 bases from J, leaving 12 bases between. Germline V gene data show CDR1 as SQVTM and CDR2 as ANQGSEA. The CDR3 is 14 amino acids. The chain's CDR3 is CSVKDRPSTDTQYF. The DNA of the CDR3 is TGCAGCGTTAAGGACAGACCCAGCACAGATACGCAGTATTTT.

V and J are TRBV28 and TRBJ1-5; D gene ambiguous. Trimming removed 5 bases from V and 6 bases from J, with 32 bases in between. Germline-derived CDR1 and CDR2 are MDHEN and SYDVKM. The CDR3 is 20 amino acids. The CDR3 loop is CASSALIGHIGARGGQPQHF. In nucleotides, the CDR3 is TGTGCCAGCAGTGCCCTTATTGGGCATATTGGAGCGCGGGGAGGTCAGCCCCAGCATTTT.

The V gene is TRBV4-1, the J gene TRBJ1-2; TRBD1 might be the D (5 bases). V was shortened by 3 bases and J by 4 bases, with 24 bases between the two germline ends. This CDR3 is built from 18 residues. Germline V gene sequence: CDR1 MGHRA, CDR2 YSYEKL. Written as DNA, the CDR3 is TGCGCCAGCAGCCAGCCCGACAGCAGGTTCGGTTTCTTCTATGGCTACACCTTC. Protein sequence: CASSQPDSRFGFFYGYTF.

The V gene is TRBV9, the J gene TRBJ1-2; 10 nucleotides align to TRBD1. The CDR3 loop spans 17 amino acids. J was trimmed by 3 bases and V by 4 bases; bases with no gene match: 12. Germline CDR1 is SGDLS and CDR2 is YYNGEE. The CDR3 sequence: CASSKTGGSGSYYGYTF. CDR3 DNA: TGTGCCAGCAGCAAGACAGGGGGCTCGGGGTCGTACTATGGCTACACCTTC.

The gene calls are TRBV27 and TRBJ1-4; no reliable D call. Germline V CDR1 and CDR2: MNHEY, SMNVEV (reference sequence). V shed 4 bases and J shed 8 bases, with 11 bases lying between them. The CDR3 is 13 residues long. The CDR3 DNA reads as TGTGCCAGCAGTTCCCAGTTACAAGAAAAACTGTTTTTT. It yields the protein CASSSQLQEKLFF.

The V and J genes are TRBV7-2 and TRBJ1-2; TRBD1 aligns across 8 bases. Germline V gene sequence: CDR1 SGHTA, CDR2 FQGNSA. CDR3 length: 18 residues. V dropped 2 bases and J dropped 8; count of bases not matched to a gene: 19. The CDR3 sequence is CASSLRGVNQGAVNGYTF. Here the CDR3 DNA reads TGTGCCAGCAGCTTACGAGGTGTAAACCAGGGGGCTGTCAACGGCTACACCTTC.

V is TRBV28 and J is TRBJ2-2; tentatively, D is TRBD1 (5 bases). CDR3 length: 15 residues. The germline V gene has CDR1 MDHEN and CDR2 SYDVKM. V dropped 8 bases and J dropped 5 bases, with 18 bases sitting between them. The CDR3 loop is CASLGQGFITGELFF. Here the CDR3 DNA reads TGTGCCAGCTTGGGGCAGGGCTTTATAACCGGGGAGCTGTTTTTT.

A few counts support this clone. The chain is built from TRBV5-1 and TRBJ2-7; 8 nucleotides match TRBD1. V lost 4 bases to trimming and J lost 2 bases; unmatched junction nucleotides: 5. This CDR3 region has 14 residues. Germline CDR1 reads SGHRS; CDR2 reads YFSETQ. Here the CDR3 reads CASSPQGVTYEQYF. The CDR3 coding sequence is TGCGCCAGCAGCCCACAGGGGGTAACCTACGAGCAGTACTTC.

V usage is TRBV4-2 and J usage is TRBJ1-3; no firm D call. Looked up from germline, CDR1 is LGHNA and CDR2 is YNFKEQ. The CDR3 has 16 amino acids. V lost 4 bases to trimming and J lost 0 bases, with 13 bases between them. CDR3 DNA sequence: TGTGCCAGCAGCCCCGCCGGGGTGGGCTCTGGAAACACCATATATTTT. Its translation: CASSPAGVGSGNTIYF.

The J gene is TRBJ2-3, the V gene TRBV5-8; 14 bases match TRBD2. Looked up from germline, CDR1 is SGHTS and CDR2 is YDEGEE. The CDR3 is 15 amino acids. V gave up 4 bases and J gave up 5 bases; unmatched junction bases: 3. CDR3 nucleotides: TGTGCCAGCAGCCTGGGACTAGCGGGAGAAGATACGCAGTATTTT. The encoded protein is CASSLGLAGEDTQYF. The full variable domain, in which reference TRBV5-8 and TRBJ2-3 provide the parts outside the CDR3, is EAGVTQSPTHLIKTRGQQATLRCSPISGHTSVYWYQQALGLGLQFLLWYDEGEERNRGNFPPRFSGRQFPNYSSELNVNALELEDSALYLCASSLGLAGEDTQYFGPGTRLTVL.

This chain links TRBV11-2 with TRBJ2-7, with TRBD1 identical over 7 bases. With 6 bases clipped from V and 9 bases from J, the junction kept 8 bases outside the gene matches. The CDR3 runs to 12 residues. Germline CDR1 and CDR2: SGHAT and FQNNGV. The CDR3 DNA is TGTGCCAGCAGACCGACAGGGCATGGGCAGTACTTC. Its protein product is CASRPTGHGQYF.

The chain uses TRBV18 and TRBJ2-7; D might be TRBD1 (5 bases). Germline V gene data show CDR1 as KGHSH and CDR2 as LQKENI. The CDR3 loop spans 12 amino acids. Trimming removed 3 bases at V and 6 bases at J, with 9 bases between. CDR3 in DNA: TGTGCCAGCTCACCGGCAGGGTCCGAGCAGTACTTC. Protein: CASSPAGSEQYF.

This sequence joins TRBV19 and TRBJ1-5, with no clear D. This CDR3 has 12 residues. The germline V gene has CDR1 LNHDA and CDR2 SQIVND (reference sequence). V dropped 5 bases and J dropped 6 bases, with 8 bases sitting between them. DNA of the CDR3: TGTGCCAGTAGTTCTTTTCTTCAGCCCCAGCATTTT. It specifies CASSSFLQPQHF.

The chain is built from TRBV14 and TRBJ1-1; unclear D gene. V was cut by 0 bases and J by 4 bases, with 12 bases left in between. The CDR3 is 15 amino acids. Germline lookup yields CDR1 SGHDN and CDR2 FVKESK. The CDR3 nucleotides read TGTGCCAGCAGCCAAGATACTAGCCGGGGCACTGAAGCTTTCTTT. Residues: CASSQDTSRGTEAFF. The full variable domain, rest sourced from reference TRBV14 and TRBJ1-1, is EAGVTQFPSHSVIEKGQTVTLRCDPISGHDNLYWYRRVMGKEIKFLLHFVKESKQDESGMPNNRFLAERTGGTYSTLKVQPAELEDSGVYFCASSQDTSRGTEAFFGQGTRLTVV.

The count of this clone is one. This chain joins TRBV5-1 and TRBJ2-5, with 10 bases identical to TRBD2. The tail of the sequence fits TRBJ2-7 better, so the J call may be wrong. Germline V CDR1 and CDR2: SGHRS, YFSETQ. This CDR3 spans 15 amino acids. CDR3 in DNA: TGCGCCAGCAGCTCTGCTAGCGGGAGCGTCCACGAGCAGTACTTC. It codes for CASSSASGSVHEQYF.

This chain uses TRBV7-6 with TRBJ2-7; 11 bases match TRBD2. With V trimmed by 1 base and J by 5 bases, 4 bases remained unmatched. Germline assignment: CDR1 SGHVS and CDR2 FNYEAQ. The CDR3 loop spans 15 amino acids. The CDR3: CASSLVAGGPNEQYF. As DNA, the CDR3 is TGTGCCAGCAGCTTAGTAGCGGGAGGGCCTAACGAGCAGTACTTC.

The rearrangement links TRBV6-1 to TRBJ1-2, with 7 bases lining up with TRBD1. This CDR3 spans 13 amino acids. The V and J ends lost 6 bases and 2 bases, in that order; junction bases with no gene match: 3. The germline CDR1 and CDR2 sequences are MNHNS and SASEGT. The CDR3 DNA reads TGTGCCAGCAGCAAGGGACAGAACTATGGCTACACCTTC. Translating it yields CASSKGQNYGYTF.

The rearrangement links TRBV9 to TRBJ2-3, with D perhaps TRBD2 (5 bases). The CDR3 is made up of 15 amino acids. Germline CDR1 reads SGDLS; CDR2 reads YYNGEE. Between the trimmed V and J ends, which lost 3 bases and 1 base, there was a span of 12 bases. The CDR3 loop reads CASSARFGGTDTQYF. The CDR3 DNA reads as TGTGCCAGCAGCGCTCGTTTCGGGGGCACAGATACGCAGTATTTT.

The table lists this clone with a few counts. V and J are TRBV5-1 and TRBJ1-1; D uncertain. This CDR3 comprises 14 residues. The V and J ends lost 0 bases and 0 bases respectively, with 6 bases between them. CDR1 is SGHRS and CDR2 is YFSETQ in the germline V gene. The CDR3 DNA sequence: TGCGCCAGCAGCTTGGACAGCATGAACACTGAAGCTTTCTTT. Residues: CASSLDSMNTEAFF. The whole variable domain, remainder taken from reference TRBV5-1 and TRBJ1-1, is KAGVTQTPRYLIKTRGQQVTLSCSPISGHRSVSWYQQTPGQGLQFLFEYFSETQRNKGNFPGRFSGRQFSNSRSEMNVSTLELGDSALYLCASSLDSMNTEAFFGQGTRLTVV.

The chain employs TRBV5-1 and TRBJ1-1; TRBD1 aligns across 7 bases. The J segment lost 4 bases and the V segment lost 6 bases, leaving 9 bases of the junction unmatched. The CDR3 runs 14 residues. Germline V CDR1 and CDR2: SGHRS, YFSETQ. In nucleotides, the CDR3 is TGCGCCAGCAACTATGACAGGGAGATCACTGAAGCTTTCTTT. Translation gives CASNYDREITEAFF. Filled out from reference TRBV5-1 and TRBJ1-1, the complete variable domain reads KAGVTQTPRYLIKTRGQQVTLSCSPISGHRSVSWYQQTPGQGLQFLFEYFSETQRNKGNFPGRFSGRQFSNSRSEMNVSTLELGDSALYLCASNYDREITEAFFGQGTRLTVV.

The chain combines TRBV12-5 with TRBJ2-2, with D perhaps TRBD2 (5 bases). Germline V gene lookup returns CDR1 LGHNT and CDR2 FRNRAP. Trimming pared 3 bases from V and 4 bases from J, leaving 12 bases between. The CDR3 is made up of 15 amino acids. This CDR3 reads CASGFFQRSTGELFF. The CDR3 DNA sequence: TGTGCTAGTGGTTTTTTCCAGCGGAGCACCGGGGAGCTGTTTTTT.

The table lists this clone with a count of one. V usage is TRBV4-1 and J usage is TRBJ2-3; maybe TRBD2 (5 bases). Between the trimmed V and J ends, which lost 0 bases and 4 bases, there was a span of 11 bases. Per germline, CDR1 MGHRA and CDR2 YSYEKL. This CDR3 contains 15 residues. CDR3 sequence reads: CASSQERLGADTQYF. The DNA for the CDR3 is TGCGCCAGCAGCCAAGAACGGCTGGGAGCAGATACGCAGTATTTT.

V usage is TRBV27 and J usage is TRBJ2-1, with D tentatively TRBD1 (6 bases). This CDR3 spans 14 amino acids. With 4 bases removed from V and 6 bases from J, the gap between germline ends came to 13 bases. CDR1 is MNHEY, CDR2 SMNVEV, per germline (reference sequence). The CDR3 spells CASSSRTDLNEQFF. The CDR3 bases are TGTGCCAGCAGTTCGCGGACAGACCTCAATGAGCAGTTCTTC.

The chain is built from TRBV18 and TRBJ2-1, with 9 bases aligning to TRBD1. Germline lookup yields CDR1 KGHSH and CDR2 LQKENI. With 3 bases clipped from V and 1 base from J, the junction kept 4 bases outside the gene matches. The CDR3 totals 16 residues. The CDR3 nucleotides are TGTGCCAGCTCACCCACGACAGGGGGATCCTACAATGAGCAGTTCTTC. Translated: CASSPTTGGSYNEQFF.

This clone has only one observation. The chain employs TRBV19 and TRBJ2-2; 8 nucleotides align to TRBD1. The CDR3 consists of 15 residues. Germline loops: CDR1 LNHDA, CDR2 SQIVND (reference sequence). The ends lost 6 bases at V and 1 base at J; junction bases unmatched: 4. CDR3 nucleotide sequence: TGTGCCAGTAGACCCGGGACAGGGAACACCGGGGAGCTGTTTTTT. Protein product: CASRPGTGNTGELFF.

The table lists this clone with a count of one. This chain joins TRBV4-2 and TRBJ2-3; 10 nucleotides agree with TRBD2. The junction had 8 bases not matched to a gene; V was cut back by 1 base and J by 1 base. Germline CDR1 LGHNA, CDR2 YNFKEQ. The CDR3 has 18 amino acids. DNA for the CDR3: TGTGCCAGCAGCCAAGTCGGGGTCGGGACTAGCGGCACAGATACGCAGTATTTT. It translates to CASSQVGVGTSGTDTQYF.